Below, 30 T cell receptor beta chains from the same sample are listed, as sequenced in a study of control samples from healthy donors and cancer patients. Produced via immunoSEQ multiplex PCR; TCRdb's table is partial and in-frame only. The table has under 100,000 clones, less than 90% seen once. Sequencing input: PBMCs. These receptors were obtained from a woman aged 45-59 years with colorectal cancer.

CDR3 bases: TGTGCCAGCAGCCCGACGGTGAACACTGAAGCTTTCTTT. Its protein product is CASSPTVNTEAFF. V and J are TRBV7-9 and TRBJ1-1; no definite D call. CDR1 and CDR2 (germline): SEHNR, FQNEAQ (reference sequence). Trimming took 5 bases from V and 0 from J, leaving 7 bases between them. The CDR3 is 13 amino acids.

This clone was detected once. The rearrangement links TRBV15 to TRBJ2-3, with 11 positions matching TRBD2. This CDR3 is 18 amino acids long. Germline V CDR1 and CDR2: LNHNV, YYDKDF (reference sequence). With 0 bases clipped from V and 3 bases from J, the junction kept 8 bases outside the gene matches. The CDR3 region has the DNA TGTGCCACCAGCAGAGATAGAATAGCGGGGGGGCCGACAGATACGCAGTATTTT. Its translation is CATSRDRIAGGPTDTQYF.

The chain joins TRBV9 to TRBJ2-5; TRBD1 might be the D (7 bases). Germline lookup yields CDR1 SGDLS and CDR2 YYNGEE. This CDR3 has 16 residues. Trimming left V 3 bases short and J 4 bases short, with 19 bases between. The CDR3 loop reads CASSAYRGTVGETQYF. The CDR3 DNA is TGTGCCAGCAGCGCTTATCGGGGGACAGTTGGAGAGACCCAGTACTTC.

The gene calls are TRBV7-3 and TRBJ2-3, with D tentatively TRBD2 (6 bases). CDR3 length equals 16 residues. V was clipped by 0 bases and J by 4 bases, with 14 bases between them. From germline, CDR1 is SGHTA and CDR2 FQGTGA. The CDR3 coding sequence is TGTGCCAGCAGCTTAACTCACGGCGGGGCCGCAGATACGCAGTATTTT. Protein product: CASSLTHGGAADTQYF.

The rearrangement links TRBV2 to TRBJ2-1; no reliable D call. Trimming pared 2 bases from V and 9 bases from J, leaving 11 bases between. From germline, CDR1 is SNHLY and CDR2 FYNNEI. There are 13 residues in the CDR3. The CDR3 DNA reads as TGTGCCAGCAGTGAATATGAGAGTGGTGAGCAGTTCTTC. Its protein product is CASSEYESGEQFF.

The gene calls are TRBV5-8 and TRBJ1-2; 8 bases are a match to TRBD1. V trimming: 4 bases; J trimming: 7 bases; junction bases outside the gene matches: 9. Germline CDR1 reads SGHTS; CDR2 reads YDEGEE. CDR3 length equals 14 residues. As DNA, the CDR3 is TGTGCCAGCAGCCGACAGGGGTGGTTCGCTGGCTACACCTTC. Amino acids: CASSRQGWFAGYTF.

V gene TRBV30 combines with J gene TRBJ1-2; D not certain. This CDR3 comprises 13 residues. Trimming took off 2 bases at V and 3 bases at J, with 10 bases between the two ends. In germline, CDR1 is GTSNPN, CDR2 SVGIG (reference sequence). The CDR3 region is CAWSPLTDYGYTF. The CDR3 nucleotides read TGTGCCTGGAGTCCGCTGACGGACTATGGCTACACCTTC.

This clone has a single count. The gene calls are TRBV7-8 and TRBJ1-6; D is undetermined. CDR1 and CDR2 from the germline V gene are SGHVS and FQNEAQ. This CDR3 region has 18 residues. The V gene lost 1 base and the J gene lost 0 bases, with 13 bases spanning the gap. As DNA, the CDR3 is TGTGCCAGCAGCTTAGTGGTGAGGCCGAGCTCCTATAATTCACCCCTCCACTTT. This sequence encodes CASSLVVRPSSYNSPLHF.

This chain connects TRBV5-1 to TRBJ1-1; D is undetermined. V was cut by 0 bases and J by 1 base, with 7 bases left in between. This CDR3 contains 14 residues. The germline gives CDR1 SGHRS, CDR2 YFSETQ. The CDR3 nucleotides read TGCGCCAGCAGCTTGGCCCACAAGAACACTGAAGCTTTCTTT. Amino acids: CASSLAHKNTEAFF.

This clone was seen just once. This chain joins TRBV14 and TRBJ1-5; the D is unclear. V was trimmed by 0 bases and J by 1 base, leaving 13 bases between them. CDR3 length: 17 amino acids. Germline CDR1 and CDR2: SGHDN and FVKESK. CDR3 sequence (DNA): TGTGCCAGCAGCCAAGATGACAAGGGTGGGAGCAATCAGCCCCAGCATTTT. It yields the protein CASSQDDKGGSNQPQHF.

The V and J genes are TRBV4-3 and TRBJ2-2, with D possibly TRBD1 on 5 matching bases. The V gene's germline CDR1 is LGHNA and CDR2 YSLEER. V was clipped by 7 bases and J by 1 base, with 7 bases between them. The CDR3 runs to 13 residues. The CDR3, as DNA: TGCGCCAGCAATCAGGGGAACACCGGGGAGCTGTTTTTT. This translates into CASNQGNTGELFF.

The genes are TRBV6-4 and TRBJ1-1, with no clear D. The CDR3 consists of 13 residues. With 6 bases removed from V and 5 bases from J, the gap between germline ends came to 13 bases. In germline, CDR1 is MRHNA, CDR2 SNTAGT. For the CDR3, the DNA is TGTGCCAGCAGCGGTAAAGTGGGAACTGAAGCTTTCTTT. This sequence encodes CASSGKVGTEAFF.

This clone was detected only a few times. CDR3 amino acids: CASSEGTAANYGYTF. The CDR3, as DNA: TGTGCCAGCAGTGAAGGGACAGCCGCTAACTATGGCTACACCTTC. V is TRBV6-1 and J is TRBJ1-2; D might be TRBD1 (6 bases). The germline V gene encodes CDR1 MNHNS and CDR2 SASEGT. The CDR3 runs 15 residues. Trimming pared 1 base from V and 0 bases from J, leaving 9 bases between.

V gene TRBV20-1 combines with J gene TRBJ1-1, with D tentatively TRBD1 (5 bases). This CDR3 has 17 residues. V was cut by 3 bases and J by 3 bases, with 23 bases left in between. CDR1 and CDR2 (germline): DFQATT, SNEGSKA (reference sequence). As DNA, the CDR3 is TGCAGTGCTAGTAAACCCCGGCAGGGTGTTGGTTACACTGAAGCTTTCTTT. As protein: CSASKPRQGVGYTEAFF.

V and J are TRBV6-5 and TRBJ2-5; tentatively, D is TRBD1 or TRBD2 (5 bases each). Trimming took 8 bases from V and 0 from J, leaving 13 bases between them. CDR1 and CDR2 from the germline V gene are MNHEY and SVGAGI. The length of the CDR3 is 14 residues. CDR3 bases: TGTGCCAGCGCTCTGGGGGTAAACCAAGAGACCCAGTACTTC. Residues: CASALGVNQETQYF.

The chain employs TRBV28 and TRBJ1-2, with TRBD1 as a possible D gene (6 bases). Trimming cost V 7 bases and J 4 bases, with 19 bases left between them. The germline V gene has CDR1 MDHEN and CDR2 SYDVKM. This CDR3 contains 15 residues. The CDR3 sequence is CASTTSLGGSYGYTF. The CDR3 coding sequence is TGTGCCAGCACCACCTCCTTAGGGGGGAGCTATGGCTACACCTTC.

About this clone: A much larger clone differs by one base, so this may be a read error. The chain combines TRBV24-1 with TRBJ2-5, with 11 bases lining up with TRBD2. The CDR3 runs to 13 residues. V shed 9 bases and J 1 base; nucleotides not matched to a gene: 0. Germline V gives CDR1 KGHDR, CDR2 SFDVKD. CDR3 DNA sequence: TGTGCCACCGGGACTAGCGGCCAAGAGACCCAGTACTTC. Translated: CATGTSGQETQYF.

The rearrangement links TRBV6-5 to TRBJ2-7; D is possibly TRBD1 (6 bases). From germline, CDR1 is MNHEY and CDR2 SVGAGI. CDR3 length: 15 residues. Trimming removed 0 bases at V and 3 bases at J, with 12 bases between. The DNA of the CDR3 is TGTGCCAGCAGTTACTCGGCGGACAGCTTCTACGAGCAGTACGTC. Its protein is CASSYSADSFYEQYV.

The V call is TRBV19, the J call TRBJ2-1; D gene ambiguous. The V gene lost 3 bases and the J gene lost 7 bases, with 10 bases spanning the gap. The CDR3 length is 13 residues. CDR1 is LNHDA, CDR2 SQIVND, per germline (reference sequence). CDR3 sequence reads: CASSIRRGNEQFF. CDR3 in DNA: TGTGCCAGTAGTATTCGTAGAGGAAATGAGCAGTTCTTC. The variable domain in full, with the rest retrieved from reference TRBV19 and TRBJ2-1, is DGGITQSPKYLFRKEGQNVTLSCEQNLNHDAMYWYRQDPGQGLRLIYYSQIVNDFQKGDIAEGYSVSREKKESFPLTVTSAQKNPTAFYLCASSIRRGNEQFFGPGTRLTVL.

This chain uses TRBV2 with TRBJ1-6; D not resolved. The CDR3 spans 18 residues. V shed 5 bases and J shed 1 base, with 18 bases lying between them. The V gene's germline CDR1 is SNHLY and CDR2 FYNNEI. The CDR3 DNA follows: TGTGCCAGCAGTAACTACCGGGCCAGTAGTTCCTATAATTCACCCCTCCACTTT. This codes for CASSNYRASSSYNSPLHF.

The CDR3 here is CASSLMAGGDSPLHF. CDR3 DNA sequence: TGTGCCAGCAGTTTAATGGCAGGGGGAGATTCACCCCTCCACTTT. V and J are TRBV27 and TRBJ1-6, with 7 bases aligning to TRBD1. Germline V gene lookup returns CDR1 MNHEY and CDR2 SMNVEV (reference sequence). The CDR3 runs to 15 residues. With 2 bases clipped from V and 8 bases from J, the junction kept 6 bases outside the gene matches.

The V gene is TRBV11-3, the J gene TRBJ2-7; weak D call: TRBD1 (6 bases). Per germline, CDR1 SGHNT and CDR2 YENEEA. V dropped 5 bases and J dropped 4 bases, with 18 bases sitting between them. The CDR3 is made up of 15 amino acids. The DNA for the CDR3 is TGTGCCAGCAGCGCTCGCCGGGACATCCTATACGAGCAGTACGTC. Translated, it gives CASSARRDILYEQYV.

The rearrangement uses TRBV7-2 and TRBJ2-3; D may match TRBD1 or TRBD2 (5 bases each). The CDR3 runs 14 residues. V was shortened by 4 bases and J by 4 bases, with 12 bases between the two germline ends. Germline assignment: CDR1 SGHTA and CDR2 FQGNSA. In DNA, the CDR3 is TGTGCCAGCAGCTCCCAGGGAGAAGCAGATACGCAGTATTTT. This gives the protein CASSSQGEADTQYF.

The CDR3 protein is CASRSVEGTEAFF. The CDR3 DNA follows: TGCGCCAGTCGGTCGGTCGAGGGCACTGAAGCTTTCTTT. J is TRBJ1-1 and V is TRBV4-3; no definite D call. The CDR3 is made up of 13 amino acids. CDR1 and CDR2 (germline): LGHNA, YSLEER. Trimming removed 9 bases at V and 4 bases at J, with 15 bases between.

The chain uses TRBV6-5 and TRBJ2-6; D might be TRBD1 or TRBD2, each matching 5 bases. The CDR3 spans 14 residues. V was clipped by 6 bases and J by 7 bases, with 13 bases between them. CDR1 MNHEY and CDR2 SVGAGI come from the germline V gene. CDR3 bases: TGTGCCAGCAGCCGCCCAGGGAGCGCCAACGTCCTGACTTTC. Translation gives CASSRPGSANVLTF.

This clone was seen a handful of times. The gene calls are TRBV7-2 and TRBJ2-3, with TRBD2 identical over 9 bases. The V gene's germline CDR1 is SGHTA and CDR2 FQGNSA. After removal of 1 base from V and 4 bases from J, the junction contained 15 bases not matched to a gene. CDR3 length: 19 residues. The CDR3 DNA sequence: TGTGCCAGCAGCTTAGTGGTTAGTGGGCGGGGGGGCCTCGCAGATACGCAGTATTTT. Its protein is CASSLVVSGRGGLADTQYF.

The V call is TRBV7-3, the J call TRBJ2-6; no firm D call. Germline loops: CDR1 SGHTA, CDR2 FQGTGA. The ends were cut back, 3 bases at V and 3 bases at J, with 3 bases in the middle. The CDR3 is 13 residues long. CDR3 in DNA: TGTGCCAGCAGCTTTTTTGGGGCCAACGTCCTGACTTTC. Translation gives CASSFFGANVLTF.

The rearrangement links TRBV29-1 to TRBJ2-5; no clear D gene. The germline V gene has CDR1 SQVTM and CDR2 ANQGSEA. CDR3 length: 11 amino acids. Trimming removed 7 bases at V and 1 base at J, with 7 bases between. The DNA for the CDR3 is TGCAGCGCTGGATCCCAAGAGACCCAGTACTTC. Translation gives CSAGSQETQYF.

The chain has TRBV6-5 and TRBJ2-3; D is perhaps TRBD1 or TRBD2 (5 bases each). The V end was cut by 4 bases, the J end by 6 bases, with 14 bases between. CDR3 length equals 14 residues. Germline V gene data show CDR1 as MNHEY and CDR2 as SVGAGI. As DNA, the CDR3 is TGTGCCAGCAGTTCTTGGGGGATTAGGGATACGCAGTATTTT. Translation gives CASSSWGIRDTQYF.

This chain connects TRBV7-9 to TRBJ1-2; 9 bases match TRBD1. The germline V gene encodes CDR1 SEHNR and CDR2 FQNEAQ (reference sequence). With V trimmed by 2 bases and J by 2 bases, 3 bases remained unmatched. The CDR3 spans 15 residues. CDR3 residues: CASSLSGTGNYGYTF. CDR3 nucleotides: TGTGCCAGCAGCTTATCTGGGACAGGGAACTATGGCTACACCTTC.